Listed below are T cell receptor beta chains from one sample, sequenced in a study of vaccination and CD4 T cells after COVID-19. One entry per CDR3 protein results from TCRdb running MiXCR on the PCR reads. Of 13,000 to 15,000 distinct CDR3 sequences in the sample, 40% to 50% were seen once. These receptors' targets are unknown. The material was cultured CD4+ T cells from blood, obtained after SARS-CoV-2 vaccination. The receptors originated from a human donor with COVID-19. CDR3s include the opening cysteine and the closing phenylalanine or tryptophan.

V gene: TRBV6-1
J gene: TRBJ1-5
CDR3 protein: CASRKGGNQPQHF

V gene: TRBV20-1
J gene: TRBJ2-7
CDR3 protein: CSARDFGTPGGKQYF

V gene: TRBV7-2
J gene: TRBJ1-5
CDR3 protein: CASSHSHTPRANQPQHF

V gene: TRBV7-2
J gene: TRBJ1-2
CDR3 protein: CASSLDLGGYTF

V gene: TRBV5-1
J gene: TRBJ1-2
CDR3 protein: CASSGQGIGYGYTF

V gene: TRBV7-3
J gene: TRBJ2-6
CDR3 protein: CASSPRGGPGANVLTF

V gene: TRBV12-3/TRBV12-4
J gene: TRBJ2-1
CDR3 protein: CASSLGLSGSYNEQFF

V gene: TRBV20-1
J gene: TRBJ1-5
CDR3 protein: CSARDSRGGQPQHF

V gene: TRBV2
J gene: TRBJ2-7
CDR3 protein: CASSEGGSRGGQYF

V gene: TRBV24-1
J gene: TRBJ1-1
CDR3 protein: CATSDRPGQAFF

V gene: TRBV5-1
J gene: TRBJ2-3
CDR3 protein: CASKEYSSSTDTQYF

V gene: TRBV24-1
J gene: TRBJ2-2
CDR3 protein: CATSDYPGTGELFF

V gene: TRBV11-2
J gene: TRBJ1-6
CDR3 protein: CASSLSFPGSSYNSPLHF

V gene: TRBV20-1
J gene: TRBJ2-1
CDR3 protein: CSARGSGGDEQFF

V gene: TRBV30
J gene: TRBJ1-2
CDR3 protein: CAWGIVTGGWDYGYTF

V gene: TRBV27
J gene: TRBJ2-7
CDR3 protein: CASRRGPYEQYF

V gene: TRBV20-1
J gene: TRBJ1-1
CDR3 protein: CSATTTAEGTEAFF

V gene: TRBV11-3
J gene: TRBJ2-3
CDR3 protein: CASSLDPRDTQYF

V gene: TRBV7-2
J gene: TRBJ2-2
CDR3 protein: CASSLEGYRKNTGELFF

V gene: TRBV27
J gene: TRBJ2-1
CDR3 protein: CASMSGYSSYNEQFF

V gene: TRBV30
J gene: TRBJ1-2
CDR3 protein: CAWRITGASAYGYTF

V gene: TRBV6-5
J gene: TRBJ1-1
CDR3 protein: CASSLGGGSNTEAFF

V gene: TRBV11-3
J gene: TRBJ1-2
CDR3 protein: CASSSNPRGFANYGYTF

V gene: TRBV27
J gene: TRBJ1-5
CDR3 protein: CASSTQGAYQPQHF

V gene: TRBV6-5
J gene: TRBJ1-5
CDR3 protein: CASSYSLGDGQPQHF

V gene: TRBV5-1
J gene: TRBJ1-2
CDR3 protein: CASSLVGGDYGYTF